These T cell receptor beta chains were read from a single sample in a study of cytomegalovirus exposure and HLA in healthy donors. Profiled with immunoSEQ multiplex PCR; TCRdb holds only in-frame clones, not every one. Seen here are tens of thousands of clones, around 84% observed once, and the top ten hold 3% to 3.5%. The source material was PBMCs. These receptors were obtained from a woman aged 35 to 49 in good health and CMV-seronegative. The CDR3 runs from the conserved cysteine through the conserved F or W. The D gene is left open where the match is weak. A clone size is listed for some rows: how often the clone was seen (once, few, many), or a class if it is expanded.

abundance: .
d_gene: TRBD2
j_gene: TRBJ2-3
v_gene: TRBV14
CDR3nt: TGTGCCAGCAGCCCACTAGCGGGAGGCTCAGATACGCAGTATTTT
CDR3aa: CASSPLAGGSDTQYF

abundance: .
d_gene: TRBD1
j_gene: TRBJ1-4
v_gene: TRBV5-5
CDR3nt: TGTGCCAGCAGCTTTCCAGGGGGAACTAATGAAAAACTGTTTTTT
CDR3aa: CASSFPGGTNEKLFF

abundance: .
d_gene: .
j_gene: TRBJ2-3
v_gene: TRBV9
CDR3nt: TGTGCCAGCAGGGGGGGAAGTTCCACAGATACGCAGTATTTT
CDR3aa: CASRGGSSTDTQYF

abundance: few
d_gene: .
j_gene: TRBJ1-4
v_gene: TRBV7-6
CDR3nt: TGTGCCAGCAGCTTCCGCAGGGGAACTAATGAAAAACTGTTTTTT
CDR3aa: CASSFRRGTNEKLFF

abundance: .
d_gene: .
j_gene: TRBJ2-7
v_gene: TRBV7-4
CDR3nt: TGTGCCAGCAGCTTAAAGGGGGGACAGCGAGAGCAGTACTTC
CDR3aa: CASSLKGGQREQYF

abundance: .
d_gene: TRBD1
j_gene: TRBJ2-2
v_gene: TRBV7-2
CDR3nt: TGTGCCAGCAGCGAACAGGGGGCGGACACCGGGGAGCTGTTTTTT
CDR3aa: CASSEQGADTGELFF

abundance: .
d_gene: TRBD1
j_gene: TRBJ2-7
v_gene: TRBV19
CDR3nt: TGTGCCAGTAGTTTCTCCTCCGGGACAGGATCCTACGAGCAGTACTTC
CDR3aa: CASSFSSGTGSYEQYF

abundance: .
d_gene: TRBD1
j_gene: TRBJ1-3
v_gene: TRBV18
CDR3nt: TGTGCCAGCTCACCCTCCGGGACAGATCGCACCATATATTTT
CDR3aa: CASSPSGTDRTIYF

abundance: .
d_gene: .
j_gene: TRBJ2-7
v_gene: TRBV10-3
CDR3nt: TGTGCCATCAGTGCGCAGGGGTTCGCCTACGAGCAGTACTTC
CDR3aa: CAISAQGFAYEQYF

abundance: .
d_gene: TRBD2
j_gene: TRBJ2-2
v_gene: TRBV30
CDR3nt: TGTGCCTGGCGGGAGGAAAGCACCGGGGAGCTGTTTTTT
CDR3aa: CAWREESTGELFF

abundance: .
d_gene: .
j_gene: TRBJ1-1
v_gene: TRBV27
CDR3nt: TGTGCCAGCAGTCGGGGGTCAGGTGAAGCTTTCTTT
CDR3aa: CASSRGSGEAFF

abundance: .
d_gene: TRBD1
j_gene: TRBJ1-2
v_gene: TRBV28
CDR3nt: TGTGCCAGCAGTCTTCCGGGACAGGGGGCCGCGTGGGGCGGCTACACCTTC
CDR3aa: CASSLPGQGAAWGGYTF

abundance: .
d_gene: TRBD1
j_gene: TRBJ2-3
v_gene: TRBV10-3
CDR3nt: TGTGCCATCAGCTCCAGCACAGGGGGTGTGGATACGCAGTATTTT
CDR3aa: CAISSSTGGVDTQYF

abundance: .
d_gene: .
j_gene: TRBJ1-5
v_gene: TRBV28
CDR3nt: TGTGCCAGCAGTTTAGGAGGGTACGGACAGCCCCAGCATTTT
CDR3aa: CASSLGGYGQPQHF

abundance: .
d_gene: TRBD2
j_gene: TRBJ2-7
v_gene: TRBV27
CDR3nt: TGTGCCAGCAGTCGGGCTAGCGGGTCCTACGAGCAGTACTTC
CDR3aa: CASSRASGSYEQYF

abundance: .
d_gene: TRBD1
j_gene: TRBJ2-1
v_gene: TRBV15
CDR3nt: TGTGCCACCAGCAAGGGAGGACAGGGGGCATCTGAGCAGTTCTTC
CDR3aa: CATSKGGQGASEQFF

abundance: .
d_gene: .
j_gene: TRBJ2-7
v_gene: TRBV5-4
CDR3nt: TGTGCCAGCAGCTTCGAGACGCCAGGCGAGCAGTACTTC
CDR3aa: CASSFETPGEQYF

abundance: .
d_gene: TRBD1
j_gene: TRBJ2-2
v_gene: TRBV19
CDR3nt: TGTGCCACCCACCGGGACAGGACATTTGCCGGGGAGCTGTTTTTT
CDR3aa: CATHRDRTFAGELFF

abundance: .
d_gene: .
j_gene: TRBJ2-7
v_gene: TRBV5-6
CDR3nt: TGTGCCAGCAGCTTGGCCGGCCGGGAGCCCATTACCTACGAGCAGTACTTC
CDR3aa: CASSLAGREPITYEQYF

abundance: .
d_gene: .
j_gene: TRBJ1-1
v_gene: TRBV13
CDR3nt: TGTGCCAGCAGTTCAAGGACACCCACTGAAGCTTTCTTT
CDR3aa: CASSSRTPTEAFF

abundance: once
d_gene: TRBD1
j_gene: TRBJ2-7
v_gene: TRBV7-8
CDR3nt: TGTGCCAGCAGCCCGGGACAGCGGTCCTACGAGCAGTACTTC
CDR3aa: CASSPGQRSYEQYF

abundance: few
d_gene: .
j_gene: TRBJ1-2
v_gene: TRBV6-5
CDR3nt: TGTGCCAGCAGTTACGAGGAAGGACTTTATGGCTACACCTTC
CDR3aa: CASSYEEGLYGYTF

abundance: few
d_gene: .
j_gene: TRBJ2-1
v_gene: TRBV10-3
CDR3nt: TGTGCCATCAGTGAGTCAAATCTCAATGAGCAGTTCTTC
CDR3aa: CAISESNLNEQFF

abundance: .
d_gene: .
j_gene: TRBJ2-1
v_gene: TRBV11-3
CDR3nt: TGTGCCAGCAGCTTCCACGGGTCCTCCTACAATGAGCAGTTCTTC
CDR3aa: CASSFHGSSYNEQFF

abundance: .
d_gene: .
j_gene: TRBJ2-1
v_gene: TRBV19
CDR3nt: TGTGCCAGTAGTATAGGAAGGGCGGGATCTTCCCACAATGAGCAGTTCTTC
CDR3aa: CASSIGRAGSSHNEQFF

abundance: .
d_gene: .
j_gene: TRBJ1-1
v_gene: TRBV28
CDR3nt: TGTGCCAGCAGTCCTTCAGGGGCGTCGGAAGCTTTCTTT
CDR3aa: CASSPSGASEAFF

abundance: .
d_gene: TRBD1
j_gene: TRBJ2-7
v_gene: TRBV4-1
CDR3nt: TGCGCCAGCAGCCAAGTAACGGGACAGGGAGGAATCTACGAGCAGTACTTC
CDR3aa: CASSQVTGQGGIYEQYF

abundance: .
d_gene: TRBD1
j_gene: TRBJ1-1
v_gene: TRBV28
CDR3nt: TGTGCCAGCAGCCCATCGGACAGGGCGACAACTGAAGCTTTCTTT
CDR3aa: CASSPSDRATTEAFF

abundance: once
d_gene: TRBD2
j_gene: TRBJ2-7
v_gene: TRBV6-6
CDR3nt: TGTGCCAGCAGGATGGGACTAGCGGGCCGCTACGAGCAGTACTTC
CDR3aa: CASRMGLAGRYEQYF

abundance: .
d_gene: .
j_gene: TRBJ1-4
v_gene: TRBV5-1
CDR3nt: TGCGCCAGCAGCTTGGACCCCCGGGAAAAACTGTTTTTT
CDR3aa: CASSLDPREKLFF

abundance: few
d_gene: .
j_gene: TRBJ2-1
v_gene: TRBV6-1
CDR3nt: TGTGCCAGCAGTGAAGAGACGGGATCCTACAATGAGCAGTTCTTC
CDR3aa: CASSEETGSYNEQFF

abundance: .
d_gene: TRBD2
j_gene: TRBJ2-1
v_gene: TRBV28
CDR3nt: TGTGCCAGCAGTTCGGGACTAGCGGGAGGGGGTGAGCAGTTCTTC
CDR3aa: CASSSGLAGGGEQFF

abundance: .
d_gene: .
j_gene: TRBJ2-2
v_gene: TRBV20-1
CDR3nt: TGCAGTGCTAGAGACGTCGGGGAGCTGTTTTTT
CDR3aa: CSARDVGELFF

abundance: .
d_gene: TRBD1
j_gene: TRBJ1-4
v_gene: TRBV5-1
CDR3nt: TGCGCCAGCAGCCCGGGACAGACCTATAATGAAAAACTGTTTTTT
CDR3aa: CASSPGQTYNEKLFF

abundance: .
d_gene: TRBD2
j_gene: TRBJ2-1
v_gene: TRBV5-1
CDR3nt: TGCGCCAGCAGGGCTAGCGGGAGAGGGCAGCAGTTCTTC
CDR3aa: CASRASGRGQQFF

abundance: .
d_gene: TRBD1
j_gene: TRBJ1-1
v_gene: TRBV27
CDR3nt: TGTGCCAGCAGTTTGACAGGGACCCTGATTCGGGCTTTCTTT
CDR3aa: CASSLTGTLIRAFF

abundance: .
d_gene: .
j_gene: TRBJ1-5
v_gene: TRBV29-1
CDR3nt: TGCAGCGTTGTTGAGTTCCGGGGTCAGCCCCAGCATTTT
CDR3aa: CSVVEFRGQPQHF

abundance: .
d_gene: TRBD2
j_gene: TRBJ2-1
v_gene: TRBV7-9
CDR3nt: TGTGCCAGCAGCGCCCCTAGCGGGAGTGCCTACAATGAGCAGTTCTTC
CDR3aa: CASSAPSGSAYNEQFF

abundance: few
d_gene: .
j_gene: TRBJ1-4
v_gene: TRBV5-1
CDR3nt: TGCGCCAGCAGCTTGACAGGGACGGAAGAAAAACTGTTTTTT
CDR3aa: CASSLTGTEEKLFF

abundance: few
d_gene: .
j_gene: TRBJ1-5
v_gene: TRBV5-6
CDR3nt: TGTGCCAGCAGCTTGGGATTTGGGGCGAGGAGCAATCAGCCCCAGCATTTT
CDR3aa: CASSLGFGARSNQPQHF

abundance: .
d_gene: TRBD2
j_gene: TRBJ2-3
v_gene: TRBV4-3
CDR3nt: TGCGCCAGCAGCCAGAGGGGACTAGCGGATACGCAGTATTTT
CDR3aa: CASSQRGLADTQYF

abundance: .
d_gene: TRBD1
j_gene: TRBJ2-5
v_gene: TRBV29-1
CDR3nt: TGCAGTGGGACAGGGCCCCCCCAAGAGACCCAGTACTTC
CDR3aa: CSGTGPPQETQYF

abundance: .
d_gene: TRBD1
j_gene: TRBJ2-3
v_gene: TRBV5-1
CDR3nt: TGCGCCAGCAGCAGGGGGCTTAGTTCTAGCACAGATACGCAGTATTTT
CDR3aa: CASSRGLSSSTDTQYF

abundance: .
d_gene: .
j_gene: TRBJ2-7
v_gene: TRBV5-1
CDR3nt: TGCGCCAGCAGCTTGAGGCTAGCATCCTACGAGCAGTACTTC
CDR3aa: CASSLRLASYEQYF

abundance: .
d_gene: TRBD1
j_gene: TRBJ1-1
v_gene: TRBV2
CDR3nt: TGTGCCAGCAGTGAAGGTAGGGACAGGGGGCGAGGAAACACTGAAGCTTTCTTT
CDR3aa: CASSEGRDRGRGNTEAFF

abundance: .
d_gene: .
j_gene: TRBJ2-5
v_gene: TRBV28
CDR3nt: TGTGCCAGCGGGGCACGGCGGAGGGGAGAGACCCAGTACTTC
CDR3aa: CASGARRRGETQYF

abundance: .
d_gene: TRBD1
j_gene: TRBJ1-1
v_gene: TRBV29-1
CDR3nt: TGCAGCGTCCAGCGTGTAAGGGGGCGGAGGGACACTGAAGCTTTCTTT
CDR3aa: CSVQRVRGRRDTEAFF

abundance: once
d_gene: TRBD1
j_gene: TRBJ1-2
v_gene: TRBV6-5
CDR3nt: TGTGCCAGCAGGAGGGGGCTGGGTGGCTACACCTTC
CDR3aa: CASRRGLGGYTF

abundance: .
d_gene: .
j_gene: TRBJ1-5
v_gene: TRBV2
CDR3nt: TGTGCCAGCAGTGTGAGGGCAGGTAATCAGCCCCAGCATTTT
CDR3aa: CASSVRAGNQPQHF

abundance: .
d_gene: .
j_gene: TRBJ2-2
v_gene: TRBV12-5
CDR3nt: TGTGCTAGTGGTCTCACTGCTAGCGGGGAGCTGTTTTTT
CDR3aa: CASGLTASGELFF

abundance: once
d_gene: .
j_gene: TRBJ2-6
v_gene: TRBV21-1
CDR3nt: TGTGCCAGCAGCAAAGGTTCGCAGGGGAAGGTCACTGGGGCCAACGTCCTGACTTTC
CDR3aa: CASSKGSQGKVTGANVLTF

abundance: .
d_gene: TRBD2
j_gene: TRBJ2-1
v_gene: TRBV28
CDR3nt: TGTGCCACCAGGACTAGTCGGGTTGAGCAGTTCTTC
CDR3aa: CATRTSRVEQFF

abundance: once
d_gene: .
j_gene: TRBJ2-5
v_gene: TRBV9
CDR3nt: TGTGCCAGCAGCCCCGGGGTGTCCTCGGGCTCCCAAGAGACCCAGTACTTC
CDR3aa: CASSPGVSSGSQETQYF

abundance: once
d_gene: .
j_gene: TRBJ2-1
v_gene: TRBV5-6
CDR3nt: TGTGCCAGCAGCTTGGGCCCGCAGGTTGCCTACAATGAGCAGTTCTTC
CDR3aa: CASSLGPQVAYNEQFF

abundance: .
d_gene: TRBD2
j_gene: TRBJ2-7
v_gene: TRBV5-1
CDR3nt: TGCGCCAGCAGCTTGGTAGCGGGGCGGGACAACGAGCAGTACTTC
CDR3aa: CASSLVAGRDNEQYF